These 12 T cell receptor beta chains share one sample of origin, sequenced in a study of blood T cell repertoires in COVID-19 (dated by TCRdb to about 2020). Libraries were made using the immunoSEQ multiplex PCR assay. In its TCRdb copy, this immuneACCESS table keeps in-frame sequences only and misses some clones. Where compared with another copy, unresolved V genes explain less than half of these, and the others have no known cause. The sample table holds more than 95,000 clones, of which over 80% were seen once. The ten largest make up roughly 15% of the sample. What was sequenced was peripheral blood. The receptors come from a man aged 50 or older with acute or convalescent COVID-19.

The CDR3 nucleotides are TGTGCCAGCAGCTTGACCAGCGGCTCATACGAGCAGTACTTC. This codes for CASSLTSGSYEQYF. The chain couples TRBV11-3 to TRBJ2-7; D may be TRBD2 (5 bases). From germline, CDR1 is SGHNT and CDR2 YENEEA. V was trimmed by 3 bases and J by 4 bases, leaving 13 bases between them. This CDR3 is 14 amino acids long.

V usage is TRBV5-4 and J usage is TRBJ2-7; D possibly corresponds to TRBD1 (5 bases). This CDR3 is built from 13 residues. The V gene's germline CDR1 is SGHNT and CDR2 YYREEE (reference sequence). Trimming cost V 3 bases and J 6 bases, with 13 bases left between them. CDR3 nucleotides: TGTGCCAGCAGCTCAGGGTTGTACGGCGAGCAGTACTTC. This translates into CASSSGLYGEQYF.

This clone has only a few counts. The CDR3 DNA reads as TGTGCCAGCAGCCCAAGGACAGGAAACGAGCAGTACTTC. It translates to CASSPRTGNEQYF. This rearrangement joins TRBV7-9 to TRBJ2-7, with 7 bases aligning to TRBD1. V lost 5 bases and J lost 5; bases outside the gene matches: 6. The CDR3 contains 13 residues. The V gene's germline CDR1 is SEHNR and CDR2 FQNEAQ (reference sequence).

The CDR3 loop is CASQGEGTEAFF. CDR3 sequence (DNA): TGTGCCTCCCAGGGGGAAGGGACTGAAGCTTTCTTT. This rearrangement joins TRBV10-3 to TRBJ1-1; 7 bases fit TRBD1. The CDR3 is 12 amino acids. V was clipped by 11 bases and J by 5 bases; unmatched bases: 8. Germline V CDR1 and CDR2: ENHRY, SYGVKD.

This chain links TRBV19 with TRBJ1-1, with 10 bases matching TRBD1. The CDR3 extends over 16 amino acids. Trimming took 5 bases from V and 1 from J; bases not matched to a gene: 7. Germline V CDR1 and CDR2: LNHDA, SQIVND (reference sequence). The CDR3 protein is CASSAGTGAPNTEAFF. The CDR3 DNA is TGTGCCAGTAGTGCCGGGACAGGGGCACCGAACACTGAAGCTTTCTTT.

J is TRBJ2-7 and V is TRBV6-5, with D perhaps TRBD1 (6 bases). Trimming took off 5 bases at V and 3 bases at J, with 8 bases between the two ends. From germline, CDR1 is MNHEY and CDR2 SVGAGI. The CDR3 has 12 amino acids. CDR3 DNA sequence: TGTGCCAGCAGTCTGGGACACTACGAGCAGTACTTC. Its protein product is CASSLGHYEQYF.

The chain carries TRBV11-3 and TRBJ2-1, with 11 nucleotides matching TRBD2. Germline-derived CDR1 and CDR2 are SGHNT and YENEEA. V lost 2 bases to trimming and J lost 6 bases; unmatched junction nucleotides: 3. This CDR3 region has 15 residues. CDR3 nucleotides: TGTGCCAGCAGCTTAACGGGACTAGCGGTCAATGAGCAGTTCTTC. It specifies CASSLTGLAVNEQFF.

The chain has TRBV30 and TRBJ2-1, with a weak D call TRBD2 (5 bases). CDR3 length equals 14 residues. Trimming stripped 0 bases from V and 5 bases from J, with 11 bases between. Germline CDR1 and CDR2: GTSNPN and SVGIG (reference sequence). As DNA, the CDR3 is TGTGCCTGGAGTGTGATCCGGGGTCACAATGAGCAGTTCTTC. As protein: CAWSVIRGHNEQFF.

The V and J genes are TRBV15 and TRBJ2-1; D unclear. The CDR3 loop spans 13 amino acids. CDR1 is LNHNV, CDR2 YYDKDF, per germline (reference sequence). V lost 1 base to trimming and J lost 5 bases, with 6 bases between them. CDR3 sequence: CATSRGVNNEQFF. CDR3 sequence (DNA): TGTGCCACCAGCAGAGGTGTTAACAATGAGCAGTTCTTC.

The rearrangement uses TRBV5-4 and TRBJ2-1; 10 bases fit TRBD2. CDR1 and CDR2 (germline): SGHNT, YYREEE (reference sequence). The CDR3 spans 15 residues. After removal of 4 bases from V and 2 bases from J, the junction contained 3 bases not matched to a gene. The CDR3 sequence: CASSRGTSAYNEQFF. The CDR3 nucleotides are TGTGCCAGCAGCCGTGGGACTAGCGCCTACAATGAGCAGTTCTTC.

The chain combines TRBV30 with TRBJ2-1; tentatively, D is TRBD1 (6 bases). V was shortened by 1 base and J by 10 bases, with 11 bases between the two germline ends. The CDR3 extends over 12 amino acids. Germline CDR1 GTSNPN, CDR2 SVGIG (reference sequence). The CDR3 protein is CAWSGDRWEQFF. The CDR3 nucleotides read TGTGCCTGGAGTGGTGACAGGTGGGAGCAGTTCTTC.

The V and J genes are TRBV6-6 and TRBJ1-1, with D perhaps TRBD1 (6 bases). Germline CDR1 MNHNY, CDR2 SVGAGI (reference sequence). The CDR3 runs 13 residues. Deletions cut 5 bases from V and 10 bases from J, with 17 bases between. The CDR3 DNA is TGTGCCAGCAGTCCGGGGACCGGGGGGGCAGCTTTCTTT. Protein product: CASSPGTGGAAFF.